This T cell receptor (beta chain) was obtained from a study of cytotoxic CD8 clonotypes in ibrutinib-treated CLL. Overall study: Around 25 partial and 2 complete responses; at median 68 months, around 14 remitted, about twelve progressed.

From cryopreserved PBMCs came 1.5 to 2.5 micrograms of genomic DNA used for TCR beta libraries. This clone rates as medium-sized. Its antigen is unidentified. Germline V lookup: CDR1 SEHNR, CDR2 FQNEAQ (reference sequence). The CDR3 is 15 residues long. V was trimmed by 1 base and J by 0 bases, leaving 7 bases between them. Regarding the study as a whole: Public clonotypes (which were uncommon) either contracted or remained stable on treatment.

The planned depth of sequencing spanned 1 in 200,000 to 1 in 1 million T cells. Profiled with immunoSEQ multiplex PCR; TCRdb holds only in-frame clones, not every one. The sample holds tens of thousands of clones, about 75% seen once. The TCR comes from a human donor with chronic lymphocytic leukemia. The source was PBMCs, collected after 24 months of ibrutinib treatment. The chain links TRBV7-9 to TRBJ1-5, with a possible D match to TRBD1 (6 bases). CDR3 residues: CASSLDRASNQPQHF. DNA for the CDR3: TGTGCCAGCAGCTTAGACAGGGCTAGCAATCAGCCCCAGCATTTT.